Listed below are T cell receptor beta chains from one sample, sequenced in a study of T cells in Graves' hyperthyroidism and ophthalmopathy. Each CDR3 protein gets one entry after TCRdb re-called the multiplex PCR reads with MiXCR. Of a few hundred thousand distinct CDR3 sequences listed, approximately 14% are singletons. The sequencing sample was made of blood. These TCRs come from a woman aged 18-30 years with Graves' hyperthyroidism. The CDR3 runs from the conserved cysteine through the conserved F or W. D genes are given only for firm matches. Clone size appears in some rows only: once, few, many, or a class for an expanded clone.

j_gene: TRBJ2-1; v_gene: TRBV5-1; abundance: many; d_gene: -; CDR3nt: TGCGCCAGCAGCATCGCGGGGTTCTCCTACAATGAGCAGTTCTTC; CDR3aa: CASSIAGFSYNEQFF
j_gene: TRBJ1-1; v_gene: TRBV29-1; abundance: many; d_gene: -; CDR3nt: TGCAGCGTTGAAGACAACACTGAAGCTTTCTTT; CDR3aa: CSVEDNTEAFF
j_gene: TRBJ1-1; v_gene: TRBV16; abundance: many; d_gene: -; CDR3nt: TGTGCCAGCAGCCAATTTTTTGCCGGGACCTTCACTGAAGCTTTCTTT; CDR3aa: CASSQFFAGTFTEAFF
j_gene: TRBJ1-2; v_gene: TRBV18; abundance: -; d_gene: TRBD1; CDR3nt: TGTGCCACCCGAAACACAGGGGAGAACTATGGCTACACCTTC; CDR3aa: CATRNTGENYGYTF
j_gene: TRBJ2-1; v_gene: TRBV11-3; abundance: many; d_gene: TRBD1; CDR3nt: TGTGCCAGCAGCCGGGACAGGGGGGAGCGTAATGAGCAGTTCTTC; CDR3aa: CASSRDRGERNEQFF
j_gene: TRBJ2-5; v_gene: TRBV28; abundance: -; d_gene: TRBD2; CDR3nt: TGTGCCAGCAGTACACTAGCGGGAGTAGAGACCCAGTACTTC; CDR3aa: CASSTLAGVETQYF
j_gene: TRBJ1-2; v_gene: TRBV20-1; abundance: many; d_gene: -; CDR3nt: TGCAGTGCTCCGACAGTACTCTATGGCTACACCTTC; CDR3aa: CSAPTVLYGYTF
j_gene: TRBJ2-5; v_gene: TRBV28; abundance: few; d_gene: TRBD2; CDR3nt: TGTGCCAGCAGAAGCAGACTGAGCGGGGGAGAAGAGACCCAGTACTTC; CDR3aa: CASRSRLSGGEETQYF
j_gene: TRBJ1-5; v_gene: TRBV28; abundance: -; d_gene: -; CDR3nt: TGTGCCAGCAGTTTATCGGGGGGATTTTCTTTAGGTGAGCCCCAGCATTTT; CDR3aa: CASSLSGGFSLGEPQHF
j_gene: TRBJ2-7; v_gene: TRBV7-9; abundance: many; d_gene: -; CDR3nt: TGTGCCAGCAGCTCGGGGGACAGTACCTACGAGCAGTACTTC; CDR3aa: CASSSGDSTYEQYF
j_gene: TRBJ1-6; v_gene: TRBV3-1; abundance: -; d_gene: -; CDR3nt: TGTGCCAGCAGCCAAGGGGCCGGACCGCTTAATTCACCCCTCCACTTT; CDR3aa: CASSQGAGPLNSPLHF
j_gene: TRBJ1-1; v_gene: TRBV3-1; abundance: -; d_gene: -; CDR3nt: TGTGCCAGCAGCCATGGGCAGGGGATGTATGCTGAAGCTTTCTTT; CDR3aa: CASSHGQGMYAEAFF
j_gene: TRBJ2-5; v_gene: TRBV9; abundance: -; d_gene: -; CDR3nt: TGTGCCAGCAGCGGTAGGGGGACCCAAAGGGACCAGTACTTC; CDR3aa: CASSGRGTQRDQYF
j_gene: TRBJ2-7; v_gene: TRBV9; abundance: few; d_gene: TRBD1; CDR3nt: TGTGCCAGCAGCGAGACAGGGGTGATTTCCGAGCAGTACTTC; CDR3aa: CASSETGVISEQYF
j_gene: TRBJ2-1; v_gene: TRBV5-1; abundance: few; d_gene: -; CDR3nt: TGCGCCAGCAGCTTGTCCGCTGGAACCTCGAATGAGCAGTTCTTC; CDR3aa: CASSLSAGTSNEQFF
j_gene: TRBJ2-3; v_gene: TRBV20-1; abundance: many; d_gene: -; CDR3nt: TGCAGTGCTAGAAGTTTCGGCGGGGTCACAGATACGCAGTATTTT; CDR3aa: CSARSFGGVTDTQYF
j_gene: TRBJ2-7; v_gene: TRBV12-3/TRBV12-4; abundance: -; d_gene: -; CDR3nt: TGTGCCAGCAGTAAGGGACTGGGTAACTACGAGCAGTACTTC; CDR3aa: CASSKGLGNYEQYF
j_gene: TRBJ1-6; v_gene: TRBV6-1; abundance: many; d_gene: TRBD1; CDR3nt: TGTGCCAGCAGTTACGCCGACAGGGCGGGTTCACCCCTCCACTTT; CDR3aa: CASSYADRAGSPLHF
j_gene: TRBJ2-5; v_gene: TRBV7-2; abundance: many; d_gene: -; CDR3nt: TGTGCCAGCAGCTTTCTTCTCCAAGAGACCCAGTACTTC; CDR3aa: CASSFLLQETQYF
j_gene: TRBJ2-5; v_gene: TRBV7-8; abundance: many; d_gene: TRBD2; CDR3nt: TGTGCCAGCAGCTTAAGGACCGGGGGGGCCGGGGAGACCCAGTACTTC; CDR3aa: CASSLRTGGAGETQYF
j_gene: TRBJ1-2; v_gene: TRBV28; abundance: many; d_gene: -; CDR3nt: TGTGCCAGCAGCTCGGACAGAGTACGTGGCTACACCTTC; CDR3aa: CASSSDRVRGYTF
j_gene: TRBJ1-1; v_gene: TRBV19; abundance: -; d_gene: -; CDR3nt: TGTGCCAGTAGTGGTAGACAGATGAACACTGAAGCTTTCTTT; CDR3aa: CASSGRQMNTEAFF
j_gene: TRBJ2-3; v_gene: TRBV7-2; abundance: -; d_gene: -; CDR3nt: TGTGCCAGCAGCGTTACGGGGACGGATCTCCCCGTCCCGCAGTATTTT; CDR3aa: CASSVTGTDLPVPQYF
j_gene: TRBJ2-1; v_gene: TRBV18; abundance: many; d_gene: TRBD1; CDR3nt: TGTGCCAGCTCACTAAATGCCGGGACAGGGGCGGATGAGCAGTTCTTC; CDR3aa: CASSLNAGTGADEQFF
j_gene: TRBJ2-7; v_gene: TRBV29-1; abundance: -; d_gene: -; CDR3nt: TGCAGCGTTGTAATCGACTCCTACGAGCAGTACTTC; CDR3aa: CSVVIDSYEQYF
j_gene: TRBJ2-7; v_gene: TRBV28; abundance: many; d_gene: TRBD2; CDR3nt: TGTGCCAGCAGTTTTGGGCGAGCGGGATCCTACGAGCAGTACTTC; CDR3aa: CASSFGRAGSYEQYF
j_gene: TRBJ2-7; v_gene: TRBV12-3/TRBV12-4; abundance: -; d_gene: TRBD2; CDR3nt: TGTGCCAGCAGCCGCCCGACTAGCGGGAGTCCCTACGAGCAGTACTTC; CDR3aa: CASSRPTSGSPYEQYF
j_gene: TRBJ2-6; v_gene: TRBV28; abundance: few; d_gene: -; CDR3nt: TGTGCCAGCACACGGGACTCTGGGGCCAACGTCCTGACTTTC; CDR3aa: CASTRDSGANVLTF
j_gene: TRBJ1-1; v_gene: TRBV7-9; abundance: many; d_gene: -; CDR3nt: TGTGCCAGCAGCCGGACAGTCCAGAACACTGAAGCTTTCTTT; CDR3aa: CASSRTVQNTEAFF
j_gene: TRBJ1-3; v_gene: TRBV6-5; abundance: -; d_gene: TRBD1; CDR3nt: TGTGCCAGCAGTTACTCCTCCGGGACAGGGCCCACTGGAAACACCATATATTTT; CDR3aa: CASSYSSGTGPTGNTIYF
j_gene: TRBJ2-1; v_gene: TRBV7-2; abundance: many; d_gene: -; CDR3nt: TGTGCCAGCAGCTTAACGTGGATTAACAATGAGCAGTTCTTC; CDR3aa: CASSLTWINNEQFF
j_gene: TRBJ2-3; v_gene: TRBV6-2/TRBV6-3; abundance: many; d_gene: -; CDR3nt: TGTGCCAGCGAACAGGCCCCTCGCACAGATACGCAGTATTTT; CDR3aa: CASEQAPRTDTQYF
j_gene: TRBJ1-4; v_gene: TRBV27; abundance: few; d_gene: -; CDR3nt: TGTGCCAGTAAGTCGACGGCGGCGGGTGAAAAACTGTTTTTT; CDR3aa: CASKSTAAGEKLFF
j_gene: TRBJ1-2; v_gene: TRBV19; abundance: -; d_gene: -; CDR3nt: TGTGCCAGTAGGGCAGGTCTCTATGGCTACACCTTC; CDR3aa: CASRAGLYGYTF
j_gene: TRBJ2-2; v_gene: TRBV7-8; abundance: -; d_gene: -; CDR3nt: TGTGCCAGCAGCCGTCAGGCTGCCCTAGTCACCGGGGAGCTGTTTTTT; CDR3aa: CASSRQAALVTGELFF
j_gene: TRBJ2-1; v_gene: TRBV2; abundance: many; d_gene: TRBD2; CDR3nt: TGTGCCAGCAGGACCGGGACTAGTATTAAGCAGTTCTTC; CDR3aa: CASRTGTSIKQFF
j_gene: TRBJ1-6; v_gene: TRBV9; abundance: many; d_gene: -; CDR3nt: TGTGCCAGCAGCTCACGGGGGGATAATTCACCCCTCCACTTT; CDR3aa: CASSSRGDNSPLHF